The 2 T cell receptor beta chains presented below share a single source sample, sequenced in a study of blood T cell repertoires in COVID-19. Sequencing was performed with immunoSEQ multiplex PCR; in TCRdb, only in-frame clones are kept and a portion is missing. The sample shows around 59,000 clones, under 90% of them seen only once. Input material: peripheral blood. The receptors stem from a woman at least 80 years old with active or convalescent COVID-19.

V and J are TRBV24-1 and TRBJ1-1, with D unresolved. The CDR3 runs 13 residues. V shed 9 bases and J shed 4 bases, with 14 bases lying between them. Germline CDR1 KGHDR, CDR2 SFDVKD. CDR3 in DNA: TGTGCCACCCTAGGGAAAAGCGGCACTGAAGCTTTCTTT. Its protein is CATLGKSGTEAFF.

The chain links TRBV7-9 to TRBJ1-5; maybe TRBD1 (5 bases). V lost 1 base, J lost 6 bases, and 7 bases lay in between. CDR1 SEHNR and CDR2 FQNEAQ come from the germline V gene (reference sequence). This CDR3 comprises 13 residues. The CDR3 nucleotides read TGTGCCAGCAGCTTAGTGGGGGGTCAGCCCCAGCATTTT. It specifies CASSLVGGQPQHF.